The rows below give T cell receptor beta chains drawn from one sample of a study of CD8 T cells in Susac syndrome. TCRdb reprocessed the immunoSEQ multiplex PCR reads via MiXCR and lists one record per CDR3 protein. This sample has 130,000 or so distinct CDR3 sequences, with roughly 96% found just once. Sequenced sample: CD4+ T cells from PBMCs. The receptor source for this set is a human donor with multiple sclerosis. The CDR3 runs from the conserved cysteine through the conserved F or W. D genes are given only for firm matches. Where a row states a size, it is once, few, many or the class of an expanded clone; other rows omit it.

clone_size: .; v_call: TRBV27; d_call: TRBD1; j_call: TRBJ2-1; cdr3_aa: CASSFSRTGGLRNEQFF; cdr3_nt: TGTGCCAGCAGTTTTAGTCGGACAGGGGGTTTAAGGAATGAGCAGTTCTTC
clone_size: .; v_call: TRBV28; d_call: .; j_call: TRBJ1-1; cdr3_aa: CVVGGMNTEAFF; cdr3_nt: TGTGTTGTAGGCGGGATGAACACTGAAGCTTTCTTT
clone_size: .; v_call: TRBV5-4; d_call: .; j_call: TRBJ2-3; cdr3_aa: CASSLFGTRTSTDTQYF; cdr3_nt: TGTGCCAGCAGCTTGTTCGGGACGCGGACTAGCACAGATACGCAGTATTTT
clone_size: .; v_call: TRBV2; d_call: TRBD1; j_call: TRBJ2-7; cdr3_aa: CASSEPRGQGIDEQYF; cdr3_nt: TGTGCCAGCAGTGAACCCCGAGGACAGGGAATCGACGAGCAGTACTTC
clone_size: .; v_call: TRBV5-4; d_call: .; j_call: TRBJ2-2; cdr3_aa: CASVPSTNTGELFF; cdr3_nt: TGTGCCAGCGTACCCTCCACGAACACCGGGGAGCTGTTTTTT
clone_size: .; v_call: TRBV9; d_call: TRBD2; j_call: TRBJ2-5; cdr3_aa: CASSVDGPSGVLETQYF; cdr3_nt: TGTGCCAGCAGCGTAGATGGCCCTAGCGGGGTTTTGGAGACCCAGTACTTC
clone_size: .; v_call: TRBV9; d_call: .; j_call: TRBJ2-5; cdr3_aa: CASSVAGLKGETQYF; cdr3_nt: TGTGCCAGCAGCGTAGCAGGGTTGAAGGGAGAGACCCAGTACTTC
clone_size: .; v_call: TRBV4-1; d_call: TRBD1; j_call: TRBJ1-6; cdr3_aa: CASSLGQGNSPLHF; cdr3_nt: TGCGCCAGCAGCTTGGGACAGGGGAATTCACCCCTCCACTTT
clone_size: .; v_call: TRBV12-3/TRBV12-4; d_call: .; j_call: TRBJ1-6; cdr3_aa: CASSLSGDPSSYNSPLHF; cdr3_nt: TGTGCCAGCAGTTTAAGTGGGGACCCGAGCTCCTATAATTCACCCCTCCACTTT
clone_size: .; v_call: TRBV5-1; d_call: TRBD1; j_call: TRBJ1-1; cdr3_aa: CASSSRRGQTGGLTEAFF; cdr3_nt: TGCGCCAGCAGCTCTAGGAGGGGACAGACAGGGGGCCTCACTGAAGCTTTCTTT
clone_size: .; v_call: TRBV28; d_call: TRBD1; j_call: TRBJ1-2; cdr3_aa: CASSFRTGNGYTF; cdr3_nt: TGTGCCAGCAGTTTTAGGACAGGGAATGGCTACACCTTC
clone_size: .; v_call: TRBV19; d_call: TRBD1; j_call: TRBJ1-1; cdr3_aa: CASRTGGKNTEAFF; cdr3_nt: TGTGCCAGTAGGACAGGGGGCAAGAACACTGAAGCTTTCTTT
clone_size: once; v_call: TRBV20-1; d_call: TRBD2; j_call: TRBJ2-1; cdr3_aa: CSAIPTSGREGEQFF; cdr3_nt: TGCAGTGCTATCCCGACTAGCGGGAGAGAGGGTGAGCAGTTCTTC
clone_size: .; v_call: TRBV29-1; d_call: .; j_call: TRBJ1-2; cdr3_aa: CSVGGKGYGYTF; cdr3_nt: TGCAGCGTTGGGGGGAAGGGTTATGGCTACACCTTC
clone_size: .; v_call: TRBV5-6; d_call: .; j_call: TRBJ2-7; cdr3_aa: CASSGSGAGPSYEQYF; cdr3_nt: TGTGCCAGCAGCGGGTCGGGAGCGGGCCCCTCCTACGAGCAGTACTTC
clone_size: .; v_call: TRBV4-3; d_call: .; j_call: TRBJ2-5; cdr3_aa: CASSQEFPLETQYF; cdr3_nt: TGCGCCAGCAGCCAAGAATTCCCGTTAGAGACCCAGTACTTC